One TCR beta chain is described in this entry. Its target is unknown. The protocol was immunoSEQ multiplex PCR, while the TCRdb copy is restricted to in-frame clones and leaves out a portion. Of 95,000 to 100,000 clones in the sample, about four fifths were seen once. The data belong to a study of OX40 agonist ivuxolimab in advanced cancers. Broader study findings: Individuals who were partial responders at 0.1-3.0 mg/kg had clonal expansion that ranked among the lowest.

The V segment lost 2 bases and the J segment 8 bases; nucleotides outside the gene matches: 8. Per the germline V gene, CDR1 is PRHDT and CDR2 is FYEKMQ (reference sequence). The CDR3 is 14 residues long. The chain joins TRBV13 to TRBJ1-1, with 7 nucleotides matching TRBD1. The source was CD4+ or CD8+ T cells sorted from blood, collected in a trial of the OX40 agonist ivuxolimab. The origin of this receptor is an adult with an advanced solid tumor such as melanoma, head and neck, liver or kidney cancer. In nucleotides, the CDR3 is TGTGCCAGCAGCTTACAACATGGGACAGCAGAAGCTTTCTTT. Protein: CASSLQHGTAEAFF.